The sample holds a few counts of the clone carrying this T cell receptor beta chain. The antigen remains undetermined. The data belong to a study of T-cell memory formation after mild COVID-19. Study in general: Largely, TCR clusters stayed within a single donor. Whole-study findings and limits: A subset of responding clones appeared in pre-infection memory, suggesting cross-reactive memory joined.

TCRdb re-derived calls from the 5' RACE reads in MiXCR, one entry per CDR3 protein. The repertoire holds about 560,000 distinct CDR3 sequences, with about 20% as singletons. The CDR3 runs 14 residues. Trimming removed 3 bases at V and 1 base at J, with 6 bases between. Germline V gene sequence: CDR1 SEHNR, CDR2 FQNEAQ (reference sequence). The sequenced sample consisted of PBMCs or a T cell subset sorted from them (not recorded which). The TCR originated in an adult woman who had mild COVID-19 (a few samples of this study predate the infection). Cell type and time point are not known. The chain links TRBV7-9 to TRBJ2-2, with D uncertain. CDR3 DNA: TGTGCCAGCAGCTTCGGGTTGAACACCGGGGAGCTGTTTTTT. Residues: CASSFGLNTGELFF.